The next 30 T cell receptor beta chains were all read from a single sample in a study of blood T cell repertoires in COVID-19. Libraries were prepared by immunoSEQ multiplex PCR; TCRdb keeps only in-frame clonotypes and omits some of them. The table records approximately 210,000 clones, around 88% of them present only once. The sequenced material came from PBMCs or T cells enriched from blood (not recorded which). The origin of the receptors is a woman between 45 and 65 years old with acute COVID-19.

The count of this clone is one. The chain joins TRBV7-2 to TRBJ2-3; possible D gene TRBD2, 5 bases. The V gene lost 5 bases and the J gene lost 0 bases, with 9 bases spanning the gap. The germline gives CDR1 SGHTA, CDR2 FQGNSA. The CDR3 has 14 amino acids. This CDR3 reads CASSQAASTDTQYF. The CDR3 DNA sequence: TGTGCCAGCAGCCAAGCGGCTAGCACAGATACGCAGTATTTT.

The chain recombines TRBV7-3 with TRBJ2-4; 7 nucleotides align to TRBD1. CDR1 is SGHTA, CDR2 FQGTGA, per germline. J was trimmed by 6 bases and V by 8 bases; bases with no gene match: 19. CDR3 length equals 17 residues. The CDR3 bases are TGTGCCAGCCCCCAACCAGGGGGACGCCCTACCCGAAACATTCAGTACTTC. Translating it yields CASPQPGGRPTRNIQYF.

The chain recombines TRBV19 with TRBJ1-2; D uncertain. The germline V and J ends were trimmed by 5 bases and 2 bases, with 6 bases remaining between them. Looked up from germline, CDR1 is LNHDA and CDR2 is SQIVND (reference sequence). The CDR3 totals 12 residues. CDR3 sequence (DNA): TGTGCCAGTAGTCTCCGGAACTATGGCTACACCTTC. Translating it yields CASSLRNYGYTF.

The rearrangement links TRBV27 to TRBJ2-2; D perhaps matches TRBD2 (5 bases). Germline V CDR1 and CDR2: MNHEY, SMNVEV (reference sequence). Trimming stripped 2 bases from V and 8 bases from J, with 18 bases between. The CDR3 sequence is 16 residues long. CDR3: CASSLLAAKVPGELFF. The CDR3, as DNA: TGTGCCAGCAGTTTACTAGCAGCTAAGGTTCCGGGGGAGCTGTTTTTT.

The V call is TRBV10-3, the J call TRBJ1-2; 10 positions agree with TRBD1. The germline gives CDR1 ENHRY, CDR2 SYGVKD. Trimming took 7 bases from V and 5 from J; bases not matched to a gene: 4. CDR3 length equals 13 residues. The CDR3 loop is CAITGTGAYGYTF. The CDR3, as DNA: TGTGCCATCACCGGGACAGGGGCGTATGGCTACACCTTC.

This chain joins TRBV30 and TRBJ1-5, with 7 nucleotides matching TRBD1. The CDR3 extends over 13 amino acids. J was trimmed by 3 bases and V by 3 bases; bases with no gene match: 2. The germline V gene has CDR1 GTSNPN and CDR2 SVGIG (reference sequence). This CDR3 is CAWSGTDNQPQHF. The CDR3 region has the DNA TGTGCCTGGAGCGGGACAGACAATCAGCCCCAGCATTTT.

A few counts support this clone. The gene calls are TRBV6-2 or TRBV6-3 and TRBJ2-7, with 12 bases matching TRBD2. V dropped 5 bases and J dropped 5; count of bases not matched to a gene: 7. The CDR3 length is 15 residues. CDR1 is MNHEY and CDR2 is SVGEGT in the germline V gene. Written as DNA, the CDR3 is TGTGCCAGCAGTAAGACTAGCGGGAGCATCGACGAGCAGTACTTC. It is translated as CASSKTSGSIDEQYF.

This chain joins TRBV6-1 and TRBJ2-7, with TRBD2 matching 7 bases. This CDR3 is built from 16 residues. V shed 4 bases, J shed 0 bases, and the junction held 9 bases outside the gene matches. Germline loops: CDR1 MNHNS, CDR2 SASEGT. CDR3 sequence (DNA): TGTGCCAGCAGTGCCTTGGGGGGGTCTAGCTCCTACGAGCAGTACTTC. Protein: CASSALGGSSSYEQYF.

The table lists this clone with a few counts. Here the CDR3 reads CASRGLGRGSYSNQPQHF. In DNA, the CDR3 is TGTGCCAGCAGGGGACTGGGGAGAGGCTCTTATAGCAATCAGCCCCAGCATTTT. The rearrangement links TRBV28 to TRBJ1-5, with a weak D call TRBD1 (5 bases). The CDR3 has 18 amino acids. In germline, CDR1 is MDHEN, CDR2 SYDVKM. The V end was cut by 6 bases, the J end by 0 bases, with 21 bases between. The full variable domain, with the rest looked up from reference TRBV28 and TRBJ1-5, is DVKVTQSSRYLVKRTGEKVFLECVQDMDHENMFWYRQDPGLGLRLIYFSYDVKMKEKGDIPEGYSVSREKKERFSLILESASTNQTSMYLCASRGLGRGSYSNQPQHFGDGTRLSIL.

This chain links TRBV28 with TRBJ1-4; perhaps TRBD1 as D (6 bases). Germline V lookup: CDR1 MDHEN, CDR2 SYDVKM. The CDR3 totals 17 residues. Between the trimmed V and J ends, which lost 4 bases and 4 bases, there was a span of 19 bases. CDR3: CASSSPRAGALNEKLFF. The CDR3 DNA is TGTGCCAGCAGTTCTCCGCGAGCAGGGGCTCTTAATGAAAAACTGTTTTTT.

The chain combines TRBV29-1 with TRBJ2-7; 14 bases map to TRBD2. The CDR3 totals 16 residues. After removal of 5 bases from V and 4 bases from J, the junction contained 10 bases not matched to a gene. Germline assignment: CDR1 SQVTM and CDR2 ANQGSEA. CDR3 coding DNA: TGCAGCGTTACTAGCTCCGGGACTAGCGGGGGATACGAGCAGTACTTC. Protein product: CSVTSSGTSGGYEQYF.

This clone has just one count. This sequence joins TRBV29-1 and TRBJ2-5, with 7 bases identical to TRBD1. Germline-derived CDR1 and CDR2 are SQVTM and ANQGSEA. The CDR3 contains 13 residues. V shed 4 bases, J shed 2 bases, and the junction held 4 bases outside the gene matches. CDR3 DNA sequence: TGCAGCGTTGGACAGGGCATTCAAGAGACCCAGTACTTC. It encodes CSVGQGIQETQYF.

The rearrangement joins TRBV5-1 to TRBJ2-5, with TRBD1 as a possible D gene (6 bases). V lost 0 bases and J 5 bases, leaving 23 bases between the germline ends. The CDR3 contains 18 residues. The germline V gene has CDR1 SGHRS and CDR2 YFSETQ. This CDR3 reads CASSLALDGGRWMETQYF. The CDR3, as DNA: TGCGCCAGCAGCTTGGCATTAGATGGGGGCCGCTGGATGGAGACCCAGTACTTC.

The chain employs TRBV4-1 and TRBJ1-1; weak D call: TRBD1 (6 bases). V was cut by 0 bases and J by 4 bases, with 12 bases left in between. The V gene's germline CDR1 is MGHRA and CDR2 YSYEKL. The length of the CDR3 is 15 residues. CDR3 coding DNA: TGCGCCAGCAGCCAAGACCAGGGGCAAGGCACTGAAGCTTTCTTT. This gives the protein CASSQDQGQGTEAFF.

The chain has TRBV28 and TRBJ1-2; 10 nucleotides match TRBD1. Germline CDR1 and CDR2: MDHEN and SYDVKM. Germline trimming cut 10 bases from V and 6 bases from J; bases unmatched to any gene: 8. This CDR3 contains 13 residues. The CDR3 nucleotides are TGTGCCACCGACAGGGGGCGCGTCGATGGCTACACCTTC. It is translated as CATDRGRVDGYTF.

This clone was seen just once. The chain carries TRBV30 and TRBJ1-4; 8 bases are shared with TRBD1. The CDR3 runs to 14 residues. The germline V gene encodes CDR1 GTSNPN and CDR2 SVGIG (reference sequence). V lost 6 bases, J lost 8 bases, and 11 bases stayed unmatched. The CDR3 protein is CACQSGTGYEKLFF. The CDR3 coding sequence is TGTGCCTGCCAATCCGGGACAGGTTACGAAAAACTGTTTTTT. Looking up the rest from reference TRBV30 and TRBJ1-4 gives the full variable domain: SQTIHQWPATLVQPVGSPLSLECTVEGTSNPNLYWYRQAAGRGLQLLFYSVGIGQISSEVPQNLSASRPQDRQFILSSKKLLLSDSGFYLCACQSGTGYEKLFFGSGTQLSVL.

The chain couples TRBV24-1 to TRBJ1-2; D not resolved. Germline loops: CDR1 KGHDR, CDR2 SFDVKD. The CDR3 spans 12 residues. V gave up 7 bases and J gave up 7 bases, with 12 bases separating them. The CDR3: CATRGNGAGYTF. For the CDR3, the DNA is TGTGCCACCAGAGGAAACGGAGCTGGCTACACCTTC.

The J gene is TRBJ2-6, the V gene TRBV5-1; perhaps TRBD1 as D (5 bases). The CDR3 is made up of 15 amino acids. V lost 0 bases and J lost 3, with 7 bases in between. From germline, CDR1 is SGHRS and CDR2 YFSETQ. DNA for the CDR3: TGCGCCAGCAGCTTGGCAGGGTTTGGGGCCAACGTCCTGACTTTC. It is translated as CASSLAGFGANVLTF.

The chain carries TRBV2 and TRBJ2-7; 11 nucleotides agree with TRBD1. Germline assignment: CDR1 SNHLY and CDR2 FYNNEI. Trimming removed 7 bases from V and 2 bases from J; junction bases left unmatched: 10. The CDR3 runs to 16 residues. CDR3 amino acids: CASIRIVGQGAYEQYF. The CDR3 bases are TGTGCCAGCATCCGCATCGTGGGACAGGGGGCCTACGAGCAGTACTTC.

The chain uses TRBV6-6 and TRBJ1-5, with D possibly matching TRBD1 (6 bases). The germline V gene encodes CDR1 MNHNY and CDR2 SVGAGI (reference sequence). V was pared by 7 bases and J by 4 bases, with 8 bases between. This CDR3 comprises 12 residues. The CDR3 region has the DNA TGTGCCAGCAACCAGGGGAATCAGCCCCAGCATTTT. It translates to CASNQGNQPQHF.

The CDR3 is CASSLRTNYGYTF. The CDR3 DNA reads as TGTGCCAGCAGTTTAAGAACAAACTATGGCTACACCTTC. This chain connects TRBV28 to TRBJ1-2; D uncertain. CDR3 length: 13 amino acids. CDR1 and CDR2 from the germline V gene are MDHEN and SYDVKM. V was clipped by 2 bases and J by 2 bases, with 6 bases between them.

The chain uses TRBV7-6 and TRBJ1-4; possible D gene TRBD1, 6 bases. V gave up 1 base and J gave up 5 bases, with 14 bases separating them. The CDR3 has 16 amino acids. From germline, CDR1 is SGHVS and CDR2 FNYEAQ. CDR3 residues: CASSLDPGQRNEKLFF. In DNA, the CDR3 is TGTGCCAGCAGCTTAGATCCAGGACAGAGAAATGAAAAACTGTTTTTT.

The chain links TRBV2 to TRBJ2-3, with 9 bases that match TRBD2. The CDR3 runs to 16 residues. The germline V gene encodes CDR1 SNHLY and CDR2 FYNNEI. The V and J ends lost 7 bases and 4 bases, in that order; junction bases with no gene match: 12. The CDR3 bases are TGTGCCAGCACTTTGGGACCGGGACTAGCAGCAGATACGCAGTATTTT. As protein: CASTLGPGLAADTQYF.

This rearrangement joins TRBV5-1 to TRBJ2-7; weak D call: TRBD1 (6 bases). Germline values: CDR1 SGHRS, CDR2 YFSETQ. V was shortened by 0 bases and J by 3 bases, with 7 bases between the two germline ends. This CDR3 has 13 residues. The CDR3 region is CASSLGQDYEQYF. In DNA, the CDR3 is TGCGCCAGCAGCTTGGGACAGGACTACGAGCAGTACTTC.

The chain is built from TRBV5-1 and TRBJ1-4; D gene uncertain. The CDR3 is 15 residues long. Germline V gene lookup returns CDR1 SGHRS and CDR2 YFSETQ. The V end was cut by 5 bases, the J end by 3 bases, with 14 bases between. CDR3: CASRTGRVANEKLFF. The CDR3 DNA is TGCGCCAGCAGAACGGGGAGGGTAGCTAATGAAAAACTGTTTTTT.

V is TRBV4-1 and J is TRBJ1-2, with D perhaps TRBD1 (6 bases). CDR1 and CDR2 (germline): MGHRA, YSYEKL. CDR3 size: 16 residues. V dropped 1 base and J dropped 4 bases, with 16 bases sitting between them. In DNA form, the CDR3 reads TGCGCCAGCAGCCAAGGTATACGGACAGCGGCCTATGGCTACACCTTC. This gives the protein CASSQGIRTAAYGYTF.

The genes are TRBV7-9 and TRBJ2-7; TRBD2 might be the D (6 bases). Germline V CDR1 and CDR2: SEHNR, FQNEAQ (reference sequence). V lost 5 bases to trimming and J lost 5 bases, with 19 bases between them. The CDR3 covers 15 residues. The CDR3 loop is CASSPGHSGGHEQYF. The CDR3 region has the DNA TGTGCCAGCAGCCCCGGGCATAGCGGAGGCCACGAGCAGTACTTC.

The chain employs TRBV4-1 and TRBJ2-5; weak D call: TRBD2 (5 bases). CDR1 and CDR2 from the germline V gene are MGHRA and YSYEKL. The CDR3 has 14 amino acids. Trimming took off 2 bases at V and 2 bases at J, with 9 bases between the two ends. The CDR3 protein is CASSQSAVQETQYF. The CDR3 coding sequence is TGCGCCAGCAGCCAATCAGCGGTTCAAGAGACCCAGTACTTC.

The chain links TRBV4-3 to TRBJ2-3; TRBD2 aligns across 15 bases. V lost 6 bases to trimming and J lost 1 base; unmatched junction nucleotides: 8. The CDR3 has 18 residues. CDR1 is LGHNA and CDR2 is YSLEER in the germline V gene. The CDR3 DNA follows: TGCGCCAGCAGTACGGGACTAGCGGGAGGCCCCGGCACAGATACGCAGTATTTT. Translation gives CASSTGLAGGPGTDTQYF.

CDR3 residues: CASSRHEAPEKLFF. For the CDR3, the DNA is TGTGCCAGCAGCCGCCACGAGGCCCCCGAAAAACTGTTTTTT. The rearrangement links TRBV11-2 to TRBJ1-4; D is uncertain. Looked up from germline, CDR1 is SGHAT and CDR2 is FQNNGV. The CDR3 runs 14 residues. V was shortened by 5 bases and J by 8 bases, with 15 bases between the two germline ends.